These 11 T cell receptor beta chains were sequenced from one sample in a study of cytomegalovirus exposure and HLA in healthy donors. Primers for the PCR totalled 60 Vbeta and 13 Jbeta. Sequenced by immunoSEQ multiplex PCR; TCRdb stores in-frame clones only, minus some. The profile covers under 150,000 clones, with around 78% appearing a single time and 2.8% taken by the ten largest. The sequenced sample consisted of PBMCs. The receptors here all came from a male donor in good health and CMV-seronegative.

The J gene is TRBJ1-2, the V gene TRBV5-1, with a possible D match to TRBD1 (5 bases). The CDR3 runs to 13 residues. Germline-derived CDR1 and CDR2 are SGHRS and YFSETQ. The V end lost 4 bases, the J end lost 2 bases, and 9 bases lay between the germline ends. Here the CDR3 reads CASSPDINYGYTF. The CDR3 DNA reads TGCGCCAGCAGCCCGGACATCAACTATGGCTACACCTTC. The full variable domain, completed using reference TRBV5-1 and TRBJ1-2, is KAGVTQTPRYLIKTRGQQVTLSCSPISGHRSVSWYQQTPGQGLQFLFEYFSETQRNKGNFPGRFSGRQFSNSRSEMNVSTLELGDSALYLCASSPDINYGYTFGSGTRLTVV.

This rearrangement joins TRBV6-5 to TRBJ1-1; possible D gene TRBD1, 5 bases. Germline CDR1 is MNHEY and CDR2 is SVGAGI. The CDR3 is 12 amino acids. V was trimmed by 7 bases and J by 11 bases, leaving 17 bases between them. CDR3 amino acids: CASTLSSGPAFF. In nucleotides, the CDR3 is TGTGCCAGCACTTTGTCCTCAGGGCCGGCTTTCTTT.

The V gene is TRBV5-4, the J gene TRBJ1-1, with TRBD1 identical over 7 bases. Germline-derived CDR1 and CDR2 are SGHNT and YYREEE (reference sequence). The V segment lost 4 bases and the J segment 5 bases; nucleotides outside the gene matches: 5. The CDR3 has 13 residues. The CDR3 DNA reads as TGTGCCAGCAGCCTATCGACAGGGACTGAAGCTTTCTTT. Translation gives CASSLSTGTEAFF.

The chain joins TRBV29-1 to TRBJ2-7, with 10 bases identical to TRBD1. The trim removed 6 bases at V and 4 bases at J, leaving 6 bases unmatched. Germline CDR1 reads SQVTM; CDR2 reads ANQGSEA. The CDR3 consists of 13 residues. DNA for the CDR3: TGCAGCGTAGGGACAGGGGCTTTATACGAGCAGTACTTC. It encodes CSVGTGALYEQYF.

V gene TRBV19 combines with J gene TRBJ2-5; possible D gene TRBD1, 6 bases. The germline gives CDR1 LNHDA, CDR2 SQIVND (reference sequence). Trimming pared 3 bases from V and 5 bases from J, leaving 10 bases between. This CDR3 has 13 residues. The CDR3 is CASSMTRGETQYF. The CDR3 nucleotides read TGTGCCAGTAGTATGACCAGGGGTGAGACCCAGTACTTC.

The chain uses TRBV10-3 and TRBJ1-1; D remains ambiguous. The CDR3 contains 13 residues. Trimming removed 9 bases at V and 4 bases at J, with 15 bases between. The germline V gene has CDR1 ENHRY and CDR2 SYGVKD. CDR3 DNA: TGTGCCATTTATGGTCCGGGGTTCACTGAAGCTTTCTTT. Residues: CAIYGPGFTEAFF.

The rearrangement uses TRBV5-1 and TRBJ2-7; 9 positions match TRBD1. V shed 4 bases and J 5 bases; nucleotides not matched to a gene: 7. There are 14 residues in the CDR3. Germline assignment: CDR1 SGHRS and CDR2 YFSETQ. CDR3 bases: TGCGCCAGCAGCCTCCACAGGGGGCCGGACGAGCAGTACTTC. It encodes CASSLHRGPDEQYF. Looking up the rest from reference TRBV5-1 and TRBJ2-7 gives the full variable domain: KAGVTQTPRYLIKTRGQQVTLSCSPISGHRSVSWYQQTPGQGLQFLFEYFSETQRNKGNFPGRFSGRQFSNSRSEMNVSTLELGDSALYLCASSLHRGPDEQYFGPGTRLTVT.

V usage is TRBV5-5 and J usage is TRBJ1-1; D is perhaps TRBD1 (5 bases). Trimming removed 1 base at V and 7 bases at J, with 14 bases between. Germline CDR1 and CDR2: SGHKS and YYEKEE (reference sequence). The CDR3 consists of 14 residues. CDR3 sequence: CASSLIIKGHEAFF. The CDR3 DNA reads as TGTGCCAGCAGCTTGATTATCAAGGGGCATGAAGCTTTCTTT.

The chain couples TRBV7-2 to TRBJ1-5; D perhaps matches TRBD1 (5 bases). The CDR3 spans 14 residues. V was trimmed by 3 bases and J by 2 bases, leaving 8 bases between them. Germline CDR1 reads SGHTA; CDR2 reads FQGNSA. The CDR3 loop is CASSLTRGNQPQHF. As DNA, the CDR3 is TGTGCCAGCAGCTTGACCAGGGGCAATCAGCCCCAGCATTTT.

The table lists this clone with a few counts. The J gene is TRBJ2-5, the V gene TRBV5-1, with 8 bases lining up with TRBD2. CDR1 and CDR2 (germline): SGHRS, YFSETQ. This CDR3 is built from 14 residues. With 4 bases clipped from V and 5 bases from J, the junction kept 7 bases outside the gene matches. CDR3 region: CASSAGGGRETQYF. Here the CDR3 DNA reads TGCGCCAGCAGCGCCGGGGGGGGCCGGGAGACCCAGTACTTC.

This sequence joins TRBV25-1 and TRBJ2-3, with no clear D. This CDR3 spans 16 amino acids. The germline gives CDR1 MGHDK, CDR2 SYGVNS. Trimming stripped 2 bases from V and 2 bases from J, with 14 bases between. The CDR3 DNA follows: TGTGCCAGCAGTGAAAAAACCACAACCCACACAGATACGCAGTATTTT. Amino acids: CASSEKTTTHTDTQYF.